The next 19 T cell receptor beta chains were all read from a single sample in a study of blood T cell repertoires in COVID-19. Generated by immunoSEQ multiplex PCR, the TCRdb table keeps only in-frame clones and is missing some. The profile covers more than 150,000 clones, with around 80% appearing a single time and under 3.5% taken by the ten largest. Sequencing was performed on peripheral blood. These receptors originate from an elderly woman with active or convalescent COVID-19.

The chain joins TRBV28 to TRBJ1-1; tentatively, D is TRBD1 (6 bases). This CDR3 contains 12 residues. CDR1 and CDR2 (germline): MDHEN, SYDVKM. The ends were cut back, 8 bases at V and 7 bases at J, with 14 bases in the middle. This CDR3 reads CASGLYRVEAFF. For the CDR3, the DNA is TGTGCCAGCGGATTGTACAGGGTTGAAGCTTTCTTT.

The gene calls are TRBV7-8 and TRBJ1-2; D is possibly TRBD1 (5 bases). This CDR3 contains 16 residues. Germline V gene sequence: CDR1 SGHVS, CDR2 FQNEAQ. Trimming pared 5 bases from V and 1 base from J, leaving 17 bases between. The CDR3 nucleotides read TGTGCCAGCAGCCGCTACGGGCAGACAGATAACTATGGCTACACCTTC. It is translated as CASSRYGQTDNYGYTF.

In DNA, the CDR3 is TGCAGTGCTAGTTTCACTAACATAATGTATGAGCAGTTCTTC. It is translated as CSASFTNIMYEQFF. This chain links TRBV20-1 with TRBJ2-1, with D uncertain. CDR3 length: 14 residues. Looked up from germline, CDR1 is DFQATT and CDR2 is SNEGSKA (reference sequence). Trimming pared 3 bases from V and 8 bases from J, leaving 17 bases between.

The CDR3 loop is CASSIGGLLGPYNEQFF. In DNA, the CDR3 is TGTGCCAGTAGTATCGGGGGACTCCTGGGCCCCTACAATGAGCAGTTCTTC. The chain joins TRBV19 to TRBJ2-1, with D perhaps TRBD2 (6 bases). The germline V gene has CDR1 LNHDA and CDR2 SQIVND (reference sequence). Trimming pared 3 bases from V and 2 bases from J, leaving 17 bases between. The CDR3 contains 17 residues.

The chain carries TRBV11-3 and TRBJ2-3, with 7 bases aligning to TRBD1. CDR1 and CDR2 from the germline V gene are SGHNT and YENEEA. This CDR3 spans 13 amino acids. Losses at the gene ends were 5 bases for V and 5 bases for J; bases not matched to a gene: 4. The chain's CDR3 is CASSINRGDTQYF. In nucleotides, the CDR3 is TGTGCCAGCAGCATTAACAGGGGAGATACGCAGTATTTT.

This clone was seen more than once but under ten times. This sequence joins TRBV7-2 and TRBJ2-7; 10 bases agree with TRBD1. The CDR3 has 14 residues. The germline gives CDR1 SGHTA, CDR2 FQGNSA. Germline trimming cut 4 bases from V and 4 bases from J; bases unmatched to any gene: 4. The CDR3 spells CASSSRTGGYEQYF. The CDR3 DNA reads TGTGCCAGCAGCTCACGGACAGGGGGATACGAGCAGTACTTC.

The V gene is TRBV4-2, the J gene TRBJ2-6; unclear D gene. CDR3 length equals 16 residues. Germline CDR1 reads LGHNA; CDR2 reads YNFKEQ. The V and J ends lost 0 bases and 0 bases respectively, with 6 bases between them. The CDR3 sequence: CASSQDRSSGANVLTF. CDR3 bases: TGTGCCAGCAGCCAAGATCGTAGCTCTGGGGCCAACGTCCTGACTTTC.

The V gene is TRBV11-2, the J gene TRBJ2-5; 11 bases match TRBD2. The CDR3 has 16 amino acids. The V gene's germline CDR1 is SGHAT and CDR2 FQNNGV. V lost 5 bases to trimming and J lost 5 bases; unmatched junction nucleotides: 10. For the CDR3, the DNA is TGTGCCAGCAGCCAGTGGGCTAGCGGGGGGTCGGAGACCCAGTACTTC. This codes for CASSQWASGGSETQYF.

The V and J genes are TRBV5-8 and TRBJ2-3; the D is unclear. The V end lost 3 bases, the J end lost 6 bases, and 14 bases lay between the germline ends. This CDR3 region has 14 residues. Germline V gene data show CDR1 as SGHTS and CDR2 as YDEGEE. CDR3 region: CASSSTPGWDTQYF. CDR3 DNA sequence: TGTGCCAGCAGCTCCACACCCGGGTGGGATACGCAGTATTTT.

The V gene is TRBV5-1, the J gene TRBJ1-2; D may be TRBD1 (6 bases). Between the trimmed V and J ends, which lost 4 bases and 7 bases, there was a span of 17 bases. CDR1 and CDR2 from the germline V gene are SGHRS and YFSETQ. The CDR3 extends over 14 amino acids. The CDR3 reads CASSQGRGAGGYTF. As DNA, the CDR3 is TGCGCCAGCAGCCAGGGGCGAGGGGCGGGTGGCTACACCTTC.

The genes are TRBV5-1 and TRBJ2-7; possibly TRBD1 for D (5 bases). V was cut by 5 bases and J by 5 bases, with 17 bases left in between. Germline V lookup: CDR1 SGHRS, CDR2 YFSETQ. CDR3 length equals 14 residues. The CDR3 bases are TGCGCCAGCAGTCAGGGTCAGGGTATGCACGAGCAGTACTTC. This translates into CASSQGQGMHEQYF.

The genes are TRBV29-1 and TRBJ1-2; 7 positions match TRBD1. The CDR3 has 12 residues. The germline V gene has CDR1 SQVTM and CDR2 ANQGSEA. Germline trimming cut 4 bases from V and 3 bases from J; bases unmatched to any gene: 2. CDR3 residues: CSVAGQDYGYTF. The CDR3 DNA follows: TGCAGCGTTGCCGGACAGGACTATGGCTACACCTTC. Variable domain in full (rest from reference TRBV29-1 and TRBJ1-2): SAVISQKPSRDICQRGTSLTIQCQVDSQVTMMFWYRQQPGQSLTLIATANQGSEATYESGFVIDKFPISRPNLTFSTLTVSNMSPEDSSIYLCSVAGQDYGYTFGSGTRLTVV.

This clone appeared a few times. The gene calls are TRBV18 and TRBJ2-7, with 10 bases matching TRBD1. The CDR3 extends over 14 amino acids. Germline V gene data show CDR1 as KGHSH and CDR2 as LQKENI. The V gene end was trimmed by 3 bases and the J gene end by 4 bases; junction bases not matched to a gene: 3. The CDR3 region is CASSPRTGGYEQYF. Written as DNA, the CDR3 is TGTGCCAGCTCACCCCGGACAGGGGGGTACGAGCAGTACTTC.

V gene TRBV9 combines with J gene TRBJ2-1, with D perhaps TRBD2 (7 bases). Trimming cost V 5 bases and J 5 bases, with 20 bases left between them. The CDR3 is made up of 16 amino acids. Germline V CDR1 and CDR2: SGDLS, YYNGEE. CDR3 amino acids: CASSPGEGGLHNEQFF. The CDR3 DNA reads as TGTGCCAGCAGTCCAGGGGAGGGGGGATTACACAATGAGCAGTTCTTC.

The chain uses TRBV4-1 and TRBJ2-3; 8 bases fit TRBD2. The CDR3 spans 17 residues. J was trimmed by 0 bases and V by 3 bases; bases with no gene match: 8. The germline V gene has CDR1 MGHRA and CDR2 YSYEKL. The CDR3 sequence is CASSHLSGVASTDTQYF. The CDR3 region has the DNA TGCGCCAGCAGCCACCTTAGCGGGGTTGCTAGCACAGATACGCAGTATTTT.

CDR3 protein: CASSSQRGASLDTQYF. CDR3 in DNA: TGTGCCAGCAGTTCCCAACGGGGGGCCTCATTGGATACGCAGTATTTT. The chain is built from TRBV6-2 or TRBV6-3 and TRBJ2-3, with a tentative D call TRBD2 (7 bases). V was cut by 4 bases and J by 6 bases, with 20 bases left in between. The germline V gene encodes CDR1 MNHEY and CDR2 SVGEGT. This CDR3 spans 16 amino acids.

DNA of the CDR3: TGTGCCACCAGTCTGGTTGGCCGTCAGCCCCAGCATTTT. Encoded protein: CATSLVGRQPQHF. The chain uses TRBV15 and TRBJ1-5; no firm D call. The germline gives CDR1 LNHNV, CDR2 YYDKDF (reference sequence). V dropped 6 bases and J dropped 6 bases, with 12 bases sitting between them. The CDR3 is 13 residues long. Supplemented by reference TRBV15 and TRBJ1-5, the full variable domain reads DAMVIQNPRYQVTQFGKPVTLSCSQTLNHNVMYWYQQKSSQAPKLLFHYYDKDFNNEADTPDNFQSRRPNTSFCFLDIRSPGLGDTAMYLCATSLVGRQPQHFGDGTRLSIL.

Only a few counts were recorded for this clone. The chain employs TRBV4-3 and TRBJ2-2, with 11 positions matching TRBD2. Looked up from germline, CDR1 is LGHNA and CDR2 is YSLEER. The CDR3 loop spans 16 amino acids. The junction had 5 bases not matched to a gene; V was cut back by 3 bases and J by 5 bases. The CDR3 coding sequence is TGCGCCAGCAGCCAGGCCACTAGCGGGGGTACCGGGGAGCTGTTTTTT. Translated, it gives CASSQATSGGTGELFF.

This sequence joins TRBV18 and TRBJ1-1, with D possibly being TRBD1 (6 bases). The V and J ends lost 8 bases and 4 bases respectively, with 17 bases between them. The germline CDR1 and CDR2 sequences are KGHSH and LQKENI. This CDR3 contains 14 residues. As DNA, the CDR3 is TGTGCCAGCACCCTATTGGGGGGGCCCACTGAAGCTTTCTTT. It codes for CASTLLGGPTEAFF. The whole variable domain, remainder taken from reference TRBV18 and TRBJ1-1, is NAGVMQNPRHLVRRRGQEARLRCSPMKGHSHVYWYRQLPEEGLKFMVYLQKENIIDESGMPKERFSAEFPKEGPSILRIQQVVRGDSAAYFCASTLLGGPTEAFFGQGTRLTVV.